A single sample is the source of the 22 T cell receptor beta chains below, sequenced in a study of cytomegalovirus exposure and HLA in healthy donors. PCR used 60 Vbeta primers and 13 Jbeta primers. Sequencing used immunoSEQ multiplex PCR; TCRdb keeps in-frame clones, though not all of them. Here the sample table reports about 70,000 clones. The sample consisted of PBMCs. Receptors were obtained from a female donor in good health and CMV-seropositive.

The genes are TRBV18 and TRBJ2-1; 14 bases are a match to TRBD2. This CDR3 is built from 15 residues. Germline V gives CDR1 KGHSH, CDR2 LQKENI. V trimming: 3 bases; J trimming: 7 bases; junction bases outside the gene matches: 2. The CDR3: CASSPGLAGVNEQFF. Here the CDR3 DNA reads TGTGCCAGCTCACCGGGACTAGCGGGAGTGAATGAGCAGTTCTTC.

The chain recombines TRBV27 with TRBJ1-1; no firm D call. The CDR3 is 12 amino acids. V lost 0 bases and J lost 8, with 7 bases in between. Germline CDR1 is MNHEY and CDR2 is SMNVEV (reference sequence). DNA for the CDR3: TGTGCCAGCAGTTTATCGGCGGGAGAAGCTTTCTTT. It specifies CASSLSAGEAFF.

V is TRBV7-2 and J is TRBJ2-7; TRBD2 matches at 9 bases. The junction had 12 bases not matched to a gene; V was cut back by 1 base and J by 2 bases. This CDR3 region has 18 residues. CDR1 and CDR2 from the germline V gene are SGHTA and FQGNSA. CDR3 sequence reads: CASSLVGGRLAAAYEQYF. CDR3 coding DNA: TGTGCCAGCAGCTTAGTGGGGGGTAGACTAGCGGCCGCCTACGAGCAGTACTTC.

This chain links TRBV10-1 with TRBJ2-3; TRBD1 matches at 8 bases. The V gene's germline CDR1 is WNHNN and CDR2 SYGVQD (reference sequence). The CDR3 extends over 15 amino acids. The ends lost 4 bases at V and 0 bases at J; junction bases unmatched: 3. The CDR3 here is CASSGQGLSTDTQYF. CDR3 bases: TGCGCCAGCAGTGGACAGGGGTTGAGCACAGATACGCAGTATTTT.

This chain connects TRBV7-2 to TRBJ1-2, with unresolved D. Germline lookup yields CDR1 SGHTA and CDR2 FQGNSA. This CDR3 region has 13 residues. V shed 4 bases and J shed 1 base, with 7 bases lying between them. This CDR3 reads CASSSYINYGYTF. The DNA of the CDR3 is TGTGCCAGCAGCTCATACATTAACTATGGCTACACCTTC.

The chain couples TRBV2 to TRBJ2-2; D gene unclear. V was trimmed by 2 bases and J by 5 bases, leaving 9 bases between them. The CDR3 runs 14 residues. From germline, CDR1 is SNHLY and CDR2 FYNNEI. The CDR3 DNA is TGTGCCAGCAGTGAATTCCCCGAGACCGGGGAGCTGTTTTTT. Translated: CASSEFPETGELFF.

V gene TRBV4-1 combines with J gene TRBJ1-5, with D unclear. This CDR3 is 16 amino acids long. The V end lost 0 bases, the J end lost 2 bases, and 11 bases lay between the germline ends. CDR1 and CDR2 from the germline V gene are MGHRA and YSYEKL. The CDR3 nucleotides read TGCGCCAGCAGCCAAGACCATACAACAGGCAATCAGCCCCAGCATTTT. This translates into CASSQDHTTGNQPQHF.

The V call is TRBV18, the J call TRBJ2-1; D unclear. V was pared by 4 bases and J by 7 bases, with 8 bases between. Germline values: CDR1 KGHSH, CDR2 LQKENI. This CDR3 region has 12 residues. The CDR3, as DNA: TGTGCCAGCTCACTTTCCGCGAATGAGCAGTTCTTC. Protein sequence: CASSLSANEQFF.

The chain uses TRBV18 and TRBJ1-1; 9 nucleotides align to TRBD1. V was clipped by 0 bases and J by 3 bases; unmatched bases: 5. The germline CDR1 and CDR2 sequences are KGHSH and LQKENI. There are 16 residues in the CDR3. The CDR3 loop is CASSPPDRGSDTEAFF. In DNA form, the CDR3 reads TGTGCCAGCTCACCACCGGACAGGGGATCAGACACTGAAGCTTTCTTT.

V is TRBV7-9 and J is TRBJ2-5; TRBD2 is a possible D gene (6 bases). Trimming left V 5 bases short and J 5 bases short, with 15 bases between. Germline V CDR1 and CDR2: SEHNR, FQNEAQ (reference sequence). The CDR3 length is 14 residues. This CDR3 reads CASSRDSGRETQYF. As DNA, the CDR3 is TGTGCCAGCAGCCGGGACTCCGGGCGGGAGACCCAGTACTTC.

This rearrangement joins TRBV19 to TRBJ2-3, with TRBD1 matching over 11 bases. In germline, CDR1 is LNHDA, CDR2 SQIVND (reference sequence). The V and J ends lost 8 bases and 5 bases, in that order; junction bases with no gene match: 12. This CDR3 has 16 amino acids. The CDR3 loop reads CASSLTPGQGEDTQYF. CDR3 DNA: TGTGCCAGTTCCTTAACCCCGGGACAGGGGGAAGATACGCAGTATTTT. Looking up the rest from reference TRBV19 and TRBJ2-3 gives the full variable domain: DGGITQSPKYLFRKEGQNVTLSCEQNLNHDAMYWYRQDPGQGLRLIYYSQIVNDFQKGDIAEGYSVSREKKESFPLTVTSAQKNPTAFYLCASSLTPGQGEDTQYFGPGTRLTVL.

The chain combines TRBV19 with TRBJ2-5; perhaps TRBD1 as D (6 bases). The CDR3 loop spans 13 amino acids. Germline loops: CDR1 LNHDA, CDR2 SQIVND (reference sequence). V was pared by 7 bases and J by 5 bases, with 14 bases between. The CDR3 reads CASTSGAWETQYF. The CDR3 region has the DNA TGTGCCAGTACCTCAGGGGCATGGGAGACCCAGTACTTC.

The chain combines TRBV5-1 with TRBJ1-4, with D maybe TRBD1 (6 bases). V shed 4 bases and J shed 1 base, with 11 bases lying between them. The V gene's germline CDR1 is SGHRS and CDR2 YFSETQ. This CDR3 is 15 amino acids long. Written as DNA, the CDR3 is TGCGCCAGCAGCCCATTACAGGGAACTAATGAAAAACTGTTTTTT. Its translation: CASSPLQGTNEKLFF.

The genes are TRBV6-5 and TRBJ2-7, with a possible D match to TRBD2 (5 bases). The CDR3 sequence is 14 residues long. CDR1 is MNHEY and CDR2 is SVGAGI in the germline V gene. The V gene lost 8 bases and the J gene lost 2 bases, with 16 bases spanning the gap. CDR3 nucleotide sequence: TGTGCCAGCTCCTCGAAGGCGGGCGCCTACGAGCAGTACTTC. Amino acids: CASSSKAGAYEQYF.

This chain connects TRBV7-6 to TRBJ1-5; D may be TRBD1 (6 bases). V gave up 5 bases and J gave up 4 bases, with 18 bases separating them. The CDR3 has 16 residues. Germline V gene sequence: CDR1 SGHVS, CDR2 FNYEAQ. CDR3 sequence reads: CASSPYPRGQNQPQHF. The CDR3 nucleotides are TGTGCCAGCAGCCCCTACCCCAGGGGACAAAATCAGCCCCAGCATTTT. The full variable domain, rest sourced from reference TRBV7-6 and TRBJ1-5, is GAGVSQSPRYKVTKRGQDVALRCDPISGHVSLYWYRQALGQGPEFLTYFNYEAQQDKSGLPNDRFSAERPEGSISTLTIQRTEQRDSAMYRCASSPYPRGQNQPQHFGDGTRLSIL.

This chain links TRBV18 with TRBJ2-5, with TRBD2 matching 7 bases. CDR1 and CDR2 from the germline V gene are KGHSH and LQKENI. The CDR3 is made up of 14 amino acids. Trimming removed 3 bases from V and 3 bases from J; junction bases left unmatched: 4. The CDR3 is CASSPTSQKETQYF. CDR3 nucleotides: TGTGCCAGCTCACCGACTAGCCAAAAAGAGACCCAGTACTTC.

The gene calls are TRBV19 and TRBJ2-7; 10 bases are a match to TRBD1. The CDR3 has 14 residues. Germline lookup yields CDR1 LNHDA and CDR2 SQIVND (reference sequence). J lost 5 bases, V lost 4 bases, and 5 bases had no gene match. CDR3: CASSRPGQGNEQYF. DNA of the CDR3: TGTGCCAGTAGTAGACCGGGACAGGGGAACGAGCAGTACTTC.

The CDR3 region has the DNA TGTGCCAGCAGCCCGACAGGGAGGGAAGCTTTCTTT. It translates to CASSPTGREAFF. The rearrangement links TRBV7-2 to TRBJ1-1, with 7 bases aligning to TRBD1. The junction had 5 bases not matched to a gene; V was cut back by 5 bases and J by 8 bases. Germline CDR1 and CDR2: SGHTA and FQGNSA. The CDR3 loop spans 12 amino acids.

The V gene is TRBV6-1, the J gene TRBJ1-5; 9 nucleotides match TRBD1. The V and J ends lost 7 bases and 2 bases, in that order; junction bases with no gene match: 6. The CDR3 sequence is 15 residues long. Germline CDR1 and CDR2: MNHNS and SASEGT. The CDR3 protein is CASNPRTGGNQPQHF. DNA of the CDR3: TGTGCCAGCAATCCAAGGACAGGGGGCAATCAGCCCCAGCATTTT.

CDR3 sequence: CASSLTGDYGYTF. The CDR3, as DNA: TGTGCCAGCAGCTTGACAGGGGACTATGGCTACACCTTC. The V gene is TRBV11-2, the J gene TRBJ1-2, with 8 bases matching TRBD1. This CDR3 contains 13 residues. J lost 3 bases, V lost 3 bases, and 0 bases had no gene match. Germline values: CDR1 SGHAT, CDR2 FQNNGV.

The chain combines TRBV6-6 with TRBJ1-6; 7 nucleotides line up with TRBD1. The ends lost 6 bases at V and 7 bases at J; junction bases unmatched: 6. Looked up from germline, CDR1 is MNHNY and CDR2 is SVGAGI (reference sequence). The CDR3 is made up of 14 amino acids. The CDR3 DNA reads TGTGCCAGCAGCCCCCGGGACAGAAATTCACCCCTCCACTTT. Its translation is CASSPRDRNSPLHF.

The chain joins TRBV30 to TRBJ2-3; no definite D call. The CDR3 is 14 residues long. Trimming took 2 bases from V and 2 from J, leaving 11 bases between them. The germline gives CDR1 GTSNPN, CDR2 SVGIG (reference sequence). CDR3 sequence: CAWSFNLNTDTQYF. In DNA, the CDR3 is TGTGCCTGGAGTTTCAACCTAAACACAGATACGCAGTATTTT.